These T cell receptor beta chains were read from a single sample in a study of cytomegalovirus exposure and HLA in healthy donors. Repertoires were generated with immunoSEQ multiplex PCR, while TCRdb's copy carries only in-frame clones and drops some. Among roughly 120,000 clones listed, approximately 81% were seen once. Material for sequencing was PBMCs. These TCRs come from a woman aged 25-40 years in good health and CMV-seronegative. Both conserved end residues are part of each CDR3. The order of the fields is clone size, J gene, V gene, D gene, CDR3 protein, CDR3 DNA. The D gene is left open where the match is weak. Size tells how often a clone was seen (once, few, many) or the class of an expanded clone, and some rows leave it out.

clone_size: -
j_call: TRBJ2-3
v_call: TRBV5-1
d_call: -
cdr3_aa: CASSWGPGNTDTQYF
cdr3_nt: TGCGCCAGCAGCTGGGGGCCCGGGAACACAGATACGCAGTATTTT

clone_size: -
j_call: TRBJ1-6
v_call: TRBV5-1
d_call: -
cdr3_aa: CASSFDRANSPPHF
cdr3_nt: TGCGCCAGCAGCTTTGACAGAGCAAATTCACCCCCCCACTTT

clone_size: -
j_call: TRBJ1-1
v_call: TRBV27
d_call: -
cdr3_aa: CASRTGNTEAFF
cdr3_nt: TGTGCCAGCCGGACTGGGAACACTGAAGCTTTCTTT

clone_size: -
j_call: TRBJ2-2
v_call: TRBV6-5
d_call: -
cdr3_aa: CASTLGVPTGELFF
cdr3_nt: TGTGCCAGCACGCTCGGGGTACCGACCGGGGAGCTGTTTTTT

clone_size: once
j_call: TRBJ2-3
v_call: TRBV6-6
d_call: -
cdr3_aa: CASSYTRSTDTQYF
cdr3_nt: TGTGCCAGCAGTTACACGAGGAGCACAGATACGCAGTATTTT

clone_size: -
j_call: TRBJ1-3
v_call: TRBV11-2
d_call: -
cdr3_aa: CASSLRGNGNTIYF
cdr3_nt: TGTGCCAGCAGCTTGCGGGGGAATGGAAACACCATATATTTT

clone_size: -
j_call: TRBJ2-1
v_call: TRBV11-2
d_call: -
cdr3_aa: CASSLVGTPNNEQFF
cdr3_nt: TGTGCCAGCAGCTTAGTCGGGACTCCAAACAATGAGCAGTTCTTC

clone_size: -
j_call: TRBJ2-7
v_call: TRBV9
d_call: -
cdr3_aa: CASSPSPDEQYF
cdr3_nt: TGTGCCAGCAGCCCTTCTCCAGACGAGCAGTACTTC

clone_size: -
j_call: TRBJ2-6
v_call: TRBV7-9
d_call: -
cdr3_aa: CASSSSGANVLTF
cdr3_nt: TGTGCCAGCAGTTCGTCTGGGGCCAACGTCCTGACTTTC

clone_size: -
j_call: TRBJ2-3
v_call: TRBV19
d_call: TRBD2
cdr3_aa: CASSIFMSRRERGTDTQYF
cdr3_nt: TGTGCCAGTAGTATCTTTATGTCGCGGCGGGAGCGGGGCACAGATACGCAGTATTTT

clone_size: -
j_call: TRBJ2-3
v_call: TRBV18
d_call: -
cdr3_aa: CASSPKLPQSDTQYF
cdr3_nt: TGTGCCAGCTCACCAAAGTTGCCTCAGTCTGATACGCAGTATTTT

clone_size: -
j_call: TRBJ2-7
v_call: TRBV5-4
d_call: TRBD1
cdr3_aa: CASSPEQGLDEQYF
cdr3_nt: TGTGCCAGCAGTCCGGAACAGGGGTTAGACGAGCAGTACTTC

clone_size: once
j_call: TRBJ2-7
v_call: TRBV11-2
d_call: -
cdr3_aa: CASSLVPIEQYF
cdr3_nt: TGTGCCAGCAGCTTAGTGCCGATCGAGCAGTACTTC

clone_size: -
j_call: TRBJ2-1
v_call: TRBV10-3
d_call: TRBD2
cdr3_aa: CAISGGLAEQFF
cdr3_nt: TGTGCCATCAGTGGAGGACTAGCGGAGCAGTTCTTC

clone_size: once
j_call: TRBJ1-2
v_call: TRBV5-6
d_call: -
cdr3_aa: CASSLSSNYGYTF
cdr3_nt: TGTGCCAGCAGCTTGTCCAGTAACTATGGCTACACCTTC

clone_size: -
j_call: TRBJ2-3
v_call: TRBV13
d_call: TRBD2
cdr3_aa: CASSFKAGSITDTQYF
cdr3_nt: TGTGCCAGCAGCTTCAAAGCGGGGTCGATCACAGATACGCAGTATTTT